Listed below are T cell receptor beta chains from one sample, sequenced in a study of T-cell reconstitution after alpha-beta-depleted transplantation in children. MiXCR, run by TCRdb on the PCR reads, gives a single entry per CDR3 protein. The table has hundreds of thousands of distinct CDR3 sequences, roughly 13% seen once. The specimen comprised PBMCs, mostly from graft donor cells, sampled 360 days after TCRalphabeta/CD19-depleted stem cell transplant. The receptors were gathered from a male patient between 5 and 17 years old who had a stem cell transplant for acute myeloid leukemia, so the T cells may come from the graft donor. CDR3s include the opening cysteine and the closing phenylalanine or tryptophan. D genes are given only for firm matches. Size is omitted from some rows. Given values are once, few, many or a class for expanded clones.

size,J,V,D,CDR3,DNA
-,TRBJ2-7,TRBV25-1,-,CASSEPATYEQYF,TGTGCCAGCAGTGAACCGGCTACCTACGAGCAGTACTTC
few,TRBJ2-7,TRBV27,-,CASATQVGSHPQYF,TGTGCCAGCGCCACCCAGGTGGGGTCCCACCCGCAGTACTTC
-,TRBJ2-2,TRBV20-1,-,CSARWGTGELFF,TGCAGTGCTAGATGGGGCACCGGGGAGCTGTTTTTT
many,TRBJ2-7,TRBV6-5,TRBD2,CASSYSSSGSLWEQYF,TGTGCCAGCAGTTACTCTAGTAGCGGGAGCCTCTGGGAGCAGTACTTC
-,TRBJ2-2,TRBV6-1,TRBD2,CASRPRRRLAGEPTGELFF,TGTGCCAGCAGGCCTAGGCGTCGACTAGCGGGAGAACCCACCGGGGAGCTGTTTTTT
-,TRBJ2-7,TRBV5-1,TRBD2,CASKISGRPLEQYF,TGCGCCAGCAAGATTAGCGGGAGACCCCTGGAGCAGTACTTC
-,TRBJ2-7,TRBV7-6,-,CASSLVVAWGNEQYF,TGTGCCAGCAGCTTAGTGGTGGCGTGGGGAAACGAGCAGTACTTC
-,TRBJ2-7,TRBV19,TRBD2,CASSILAGGPDEQYF,TGTGCCAGTAGTATCCTAGCGGGAGGCCCGGACGAGCAGTACTTC
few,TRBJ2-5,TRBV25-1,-,CASSRLGKETQYF,TGTGCCAGCAGCCGGTTGGGCAAAGAGACCCAGTACTTC
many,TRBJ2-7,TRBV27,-,CASSSGLYEQYF,TGTGCCAGCAGCTCGGGGCTCTACGAGCAGTACTTC
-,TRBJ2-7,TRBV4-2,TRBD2,CASSQGVAGEQADEQYF,TGTGCCAGCAGCCAAGGAGTAGCGGGAGAACAAGCCGACGAGCAGTACTTC
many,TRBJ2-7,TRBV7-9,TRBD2,CASSLVSTSGRAKGTYF,TGTGCCAGCAGCTTGGTATCGACTAGCGGGAGGGCCAAAGGGACCTACTTC
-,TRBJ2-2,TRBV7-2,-,CASNKDMAGELFF,TGTGCCAGTAACAAGGATATGGCCGGGGAGCTGTTTTTT
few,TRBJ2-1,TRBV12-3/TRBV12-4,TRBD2,CASSNGLAVSSYNEQFF,TGTGCCAGCAGCAACGGACTAGCGGTGAGCTCCTACAATGAGCAGTTCTTC
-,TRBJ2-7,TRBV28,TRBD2,CASVAGISYEQYF,TGTGCCAGCGTAGCGGGGATCTCCTACGAGCAGTACTTC
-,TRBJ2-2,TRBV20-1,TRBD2,CSARSRLAENTGELFF,TGCAGTGCTAGGTCCCGACTAGCGGAGAACACCGGGGAGCTGTTTTTT
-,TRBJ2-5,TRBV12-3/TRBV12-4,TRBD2,CASRRRSSGRSRETQYF,TGTGCCAGCCGGCGGAGGTCTAGCGGGAGGTCCCGAGAGACCCAGTACTTC
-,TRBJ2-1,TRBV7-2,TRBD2,CASSLAWTSGSNEQFF,TGTGCCAGCAGCTTAGCGTGGACTAGCGGGAGCAATGAGCAGTTCTTC
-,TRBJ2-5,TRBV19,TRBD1,CASTQSRTGRETQYF,TGTGCCAGTACCCAAAGCCGGACAGGGCGAGAGACCCAGTACTTC
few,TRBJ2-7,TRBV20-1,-,CSASGIHYEQYF,TGCAGTGCTTCCGGGATTCACTACGAGCAGTACTTC
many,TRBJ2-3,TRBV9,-,CASSVVASSTDTQYF,TGTGCCAGCAGCGTAGTTGCGTCTAGCACAGATACGCAGTATTTT